The present T cell receptor beta chain was sequenced within a study of T cells in narcolepsy. Study-wide context: Healthy controls were enrolled alongside patients with narcolepsy type 1 or type 2.

Points on this clone: Its target is not known.

Trimming cost V 3 bases and J 7 bases, with 12 bases left between them. Per germline, CDR1 LNHDA and CDR2 SQIVND (reference sequence). The CDR3 totals 13 residues. Points from the study as a whole: In some patient and control memory CD4+ samples, autoreactive clones were absent.

TCRdb keeps only in-frame clones here, not all; method: immunoSEQ multiplex PCR. The table shows 20,000 to 30,000 clones, with around 85% occurring only once. The specimen was CD45RA- memory CD4+ T cells from PBMCs. The sequence came from a human donor with narcolepsy. The V and J genes are TRBV19 and TRBJ1-2; no clear D. The CDR3 protein is CASSMTETAGYTF. The CDR3 DNA reads as TGTGCCAGTAGTATGACGGAAACAGCTGGCTACACCTTC.